This T cell receptor beta chain was sequenced during a study of T cells in Graves' hyperthyroidism and ophthalmopathy. Amplification of TCR beta CDR3 regions used RNA as the template. With the HTBI primer set, the TCR CDR3 went through a first round of RT-PCR. TCRdb used MiXCR to reprocess the multiplex PCR reads, holding one entry per CDR3 protein. This sample has hundreds of thousands of distinct CDR3 sequences, with around 15% found just once. The CDR3 is 15 residues long. The V gene's germline CDR1 is SGHAT and CDR2 FQNNGV. V lost 8 bases and J lost 5, with 21 bases in between. Findings and limits, study-wide: Blood shared most expanded thyroid clonotypes above 0.001.

The sample holds many counts of this clonotype. What it binds is not known. This TCR was sampled from a man younger than 30 with Graves' ophthalmopathy. The chain recombines TRBV11-2 with TRBJ1-1, with TRBD1 as a possible D gene (6 bases). The material sequenced was blood. This CDR3 reads CASGETGLGETEAFF. Written as DNA, the CDR3 is TGTGCCAGCGGGGAGACAGGTTTAGGGGAGACTGAAGCTTTCTTT.